The 2 T cell receptor beta chains below come from one sample, sequenced in a study of T cells in Graves' hyperthyroidism and ophthalmopathy. The TCR beta CDR3 regions underwent amplification using RNA transcripts as the source. TCR CDR3 underwent first-round RT-PCR with the HTBI primer set. From the multiplex PCR reads, TCRdb called clonotypes with MiXCR, one entry per CDR3 protein. The sample includes 550,000 to 600,000 distinct CDR3 sequences, about a sixth of them seen just once. The specimen was blood. These TCRs come from a woman between 18 and 30 years old with Graves' hyperthyroidism.

This clonotype was seen repeatedly, ten times or more. The chain has TRBV24-1 and TRBJ2-1, with 9 bases matching TRBD1. Germline values: CDR1 KGHDR, CDR2 SFDVKD. V was pared by 7 bases and J by 7 bases, with 10 bases of the junction left unmatched. This CDR3 region has 15 residues. CDR3 DNA sequence: TGTGCCACCAGCCGCGACAGGGGGATTCAGAATGAGCAGTTCTTC. The encoded protein is CATSRDRGIQNEQFF.

This chain joins TRBV3-1 and TRBJ2-5; TRBD2 might be the D (6 bases). This CDR3 comprises 12 residues. V gave up 4 bases and J gave up 11 bases, with 14 bases separating them. Germline CDR1 reads LGHDT; CDR2 reads YNNKEL (reference sequence). The CDR3: CASSPGLSRQYF. The CDR3 nucleotides are TGTGCCAGCAGCCCGGGACTTTCCAGACAGTACTTC.